A single sample is the source of the 7 T cell receptor beta chains below, sequenced in a study of neurological immune-mediated disorders. TCRdb passed the 5' RACE reads through MiXCR, listing each CDR3 protein once. The profile shows roughly 9,800 distinct CDR3 sequences, 22% of them singletons. The material sequenced was CD8+ T cells from blood. These receptors were taken from a woman aged 40 to 50 with multiple sclerosis.

This clonotype was picked up many times. The chain employs TRBV5-1 and TRBJ2-3, with TRBD2 matching over 9 bases. The CDR3 runs 16 residues. CDR1 is SGHRS, CDR2 YFSETQ, per germline. V shed 0 bases and J 2 bases; nucleotides not matched to a gene: 4. The CDR3 coding sequence is TGCGCCAGCAGCTTGGCCCGCGGGGGGGCCACAGATACGCAGTATTTT. Its protein is CASSLARGGATDTQYF.

This clonotype was detected ten times or more. This CDR3 reads CASRLAVYNEQFF. The CDR3 DNA reads as TGTGCCAGCAGACTAGCGGTTTACAATGAGCAGTTCTTC. The V call is TRBV5-6, the J call TRBJ2-1, with TRBD2 identical over 8 bases. The CDR3 runs to 13 residues. The ends lost 5 bases at V and 4 bases at J; junction bases unmatched: 2. From germline, CDR1 is SGHDT and CDR2 YYEEEE.

Many counts were recorded for this clonotype. The chain employs TRBV13 and TRBJ1-2; 9 nucleotides align to TRBD1. The CDR3 is 14 amino acids. Trimming cost V 5 bases and J 2 bases; bases outside gene matches: 3. CDR1 is PRHDT and CDR2 is FYEKMQ in the germline V gene (reference sequence). CDR3 coding DNA: TGTGCCAGCAGCCGGGACAGGGACAACTATGGCTACACCTTC. Translating gives CASSRDRDNYGYTF.

The chain joins TRBV20-1 to TRBJ2-2; D gene uncertain. The CDR3 extends over 14 amino acids. V lost 1 base to trimming and J lost 7 bases, with 13 bases between them. Germline V CDR1 and CDR2: DFQATT, SNEGSKA (reference sequence). The CDR3 sequence: CSARAPTVFGELFF. The CDR3 nucleotides are TGCAGTGCTAGAGCTCCAACAGTGTTCGGGGAGCTGTTTTTT.

This clonotype is labeled as medium-sized. The chain couples TRBV5-1 to TRBJ1-2; 8 bases map to TRBD1. The CDR3 runs 15 residues. From germline, CDR1 is SGHRS and CDR2 YFSETQ. The junction had 4 bases not matched to a gene; V was cut back by 2 bases and J by 1 base. CDR3 protein: CASSFTGQGNYGYTF. The DNA for the CDR3 is TGCGCCAGCAGCTTCACCGGACAGGGTAACTATGGCTACACCTTC.

This clonotype appeared many times. This chain joins TRBV12-3 or TRBV12-4 and TRBJ1-4; no reliable D call. V was cut by 8 bases and J by 15 bases, with 16 bases left in between. The CDR3 has 11 amino acids. The CDR3 coding sequence is TGTGCCAGCGGATACTCGGACGAATTGTTTTTT. Translation: CASGYSDELFF.

The chain is built from TRBV24-1 and TRBJ2-2, with a possible D match to TRBD1 (6 bases). Trimming took 5 bases from V and 2 from J, leaving 14 bases between them. CDR3 size: 16 residues. CDR1 and CDR2 from the germline V gene are KGHDR and SFDVKD. The CDR3 nucleotides read TGTGCCACCAGTGGAGACAGGAGGCAAAACACCGGGGAGCTGTTTTTT. Translated: CATSGDRRQNTGELFF.